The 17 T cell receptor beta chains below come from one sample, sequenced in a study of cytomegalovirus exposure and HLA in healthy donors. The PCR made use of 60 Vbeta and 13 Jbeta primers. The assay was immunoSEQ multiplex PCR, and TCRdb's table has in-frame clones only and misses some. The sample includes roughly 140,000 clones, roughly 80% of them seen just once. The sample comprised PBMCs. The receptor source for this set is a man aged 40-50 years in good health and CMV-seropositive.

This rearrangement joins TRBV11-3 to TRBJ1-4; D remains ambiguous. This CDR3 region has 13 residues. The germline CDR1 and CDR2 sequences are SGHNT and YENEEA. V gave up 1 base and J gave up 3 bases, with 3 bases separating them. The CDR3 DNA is TGTGCCAGCAGCTTAGGCGCTAATGAAAAACTGTTTTTT. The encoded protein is CASSLGANEKLFF.

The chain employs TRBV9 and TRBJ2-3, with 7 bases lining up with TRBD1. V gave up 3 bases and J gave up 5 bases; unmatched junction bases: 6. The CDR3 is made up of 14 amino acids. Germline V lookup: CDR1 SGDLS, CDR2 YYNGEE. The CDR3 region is CASSGDRVKDTQYF. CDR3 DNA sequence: TGTGCCAGCAGCGGAGACAGGGTCAAAGATACGCAGTATTTT.

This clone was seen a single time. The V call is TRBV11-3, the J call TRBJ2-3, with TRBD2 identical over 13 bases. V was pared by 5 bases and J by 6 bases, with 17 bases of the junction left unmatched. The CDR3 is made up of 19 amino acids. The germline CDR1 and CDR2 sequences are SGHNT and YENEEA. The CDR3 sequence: CASSPSPPLLAGGWDTQYF. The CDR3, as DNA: TGTGCCAGCAGCCCTAGCCCCCCTTTACTAGCGGGGGGGTGGGATACGCAGTATTTT.

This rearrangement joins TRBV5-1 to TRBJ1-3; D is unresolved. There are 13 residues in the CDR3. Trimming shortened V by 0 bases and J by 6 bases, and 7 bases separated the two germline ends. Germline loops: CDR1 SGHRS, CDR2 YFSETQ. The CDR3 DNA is TGCGCCAGCAGCTTGGAAGGAGAAAACACCATATATTTT. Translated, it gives CASSLEGENTIYF.

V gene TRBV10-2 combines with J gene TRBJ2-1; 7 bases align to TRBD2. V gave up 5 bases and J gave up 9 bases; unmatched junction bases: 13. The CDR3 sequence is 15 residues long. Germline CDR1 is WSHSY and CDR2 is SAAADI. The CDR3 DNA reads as TGCGCCAGCAGTTCTCTAGCGGTCCGACCGGGTGAGCAGTTCTTC. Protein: CASSSLAVRPGEQFF.

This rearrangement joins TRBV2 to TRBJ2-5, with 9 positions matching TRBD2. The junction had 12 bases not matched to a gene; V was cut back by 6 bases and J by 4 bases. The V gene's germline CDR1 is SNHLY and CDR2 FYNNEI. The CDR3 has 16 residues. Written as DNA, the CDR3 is TGTGCCAGCAGCCAGGGACTAGCAGCATCGTCAGAGACCCAGTACTTC. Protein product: CASSQGLAASSETQYF.

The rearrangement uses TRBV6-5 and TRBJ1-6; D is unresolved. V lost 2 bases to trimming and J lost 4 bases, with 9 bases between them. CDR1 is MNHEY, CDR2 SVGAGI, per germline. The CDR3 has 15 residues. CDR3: CASSYRSMYNSPLHF. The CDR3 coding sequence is TGTGCCAGCAGTTACCGGTCGATGTATAATTCACCCCTCCACTTT.

The CDR3 loop reads CASSLVGATDTQYF. CDR3 nucleotides: TGCGCCAGCAGCTTGGTGGGAGCGACAGATACGCAGTATTTT. The chain employs TRBV5-1 and TRBJ2-3, with D tentatively TRBD2 (5 bases). The CDR3 has 14 residues. V gave up 0 bases and J gave up 3 bases, with 8 bases separating them. Per germline, CDR1 SGHRS and CDR2 YFSETQ.

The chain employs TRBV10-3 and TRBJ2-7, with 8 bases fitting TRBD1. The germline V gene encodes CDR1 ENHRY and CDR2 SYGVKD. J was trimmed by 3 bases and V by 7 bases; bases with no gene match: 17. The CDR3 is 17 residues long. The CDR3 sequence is CAINTEPGYRGYYEQYF. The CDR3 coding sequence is TGTGCCATCAATACTGAACCGGGTTACAGGGGGTACTACGAGCAGTACTTC.

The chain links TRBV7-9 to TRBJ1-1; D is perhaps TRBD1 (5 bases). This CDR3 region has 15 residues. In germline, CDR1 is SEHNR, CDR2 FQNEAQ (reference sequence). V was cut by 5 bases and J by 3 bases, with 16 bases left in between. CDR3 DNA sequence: TGTGCCAGCAGCCCCCGGGAGGCGGGGGACACTGAAGCTTTCTTT. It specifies CASSPREAGDTEAFF.

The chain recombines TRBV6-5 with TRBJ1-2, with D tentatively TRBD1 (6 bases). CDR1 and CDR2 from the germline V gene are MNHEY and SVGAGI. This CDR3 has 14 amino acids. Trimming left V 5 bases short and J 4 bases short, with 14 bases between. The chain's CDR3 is CASSPYRVGYGYTF. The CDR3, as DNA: TGTGCCAGCAGTCCGTACAGGGTTGGCTATGGCTACACCTTC.

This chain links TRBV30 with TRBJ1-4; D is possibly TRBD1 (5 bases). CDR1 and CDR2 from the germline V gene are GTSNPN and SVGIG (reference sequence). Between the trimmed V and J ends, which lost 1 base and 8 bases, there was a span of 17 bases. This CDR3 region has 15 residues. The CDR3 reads CAWSAPWRGEEKLFF. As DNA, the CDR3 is TGTGCCTGGAGTGCCCCCTGGCGGGGGGAAGAAAAACTGTTTTTT.

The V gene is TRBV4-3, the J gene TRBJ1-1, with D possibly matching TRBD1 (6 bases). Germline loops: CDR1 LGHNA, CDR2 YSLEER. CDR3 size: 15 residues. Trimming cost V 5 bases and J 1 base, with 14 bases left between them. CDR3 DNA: TGCGCCAGCAGCGAACAGGGTTGGGGGAACACTGAAGCTTTCTTT. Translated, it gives CASSEQGWGNTEAFF.

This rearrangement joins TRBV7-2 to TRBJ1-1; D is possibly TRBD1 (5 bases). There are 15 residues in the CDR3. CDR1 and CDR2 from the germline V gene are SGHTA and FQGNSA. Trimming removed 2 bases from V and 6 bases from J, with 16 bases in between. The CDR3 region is CASSLFTGLRAEAFF. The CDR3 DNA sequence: TGTGCCAGCAGCTTATTCACAGGCCTAAGGGCTGAAGCTTTCTTT.

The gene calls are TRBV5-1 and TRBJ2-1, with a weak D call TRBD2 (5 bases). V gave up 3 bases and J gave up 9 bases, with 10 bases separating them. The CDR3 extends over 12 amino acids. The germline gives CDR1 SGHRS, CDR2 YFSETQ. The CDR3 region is CASSSLAGEQFF. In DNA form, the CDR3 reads TGCGCCAGCAGCTCTCTAGCTGGTGAGCAGTTCTTC.

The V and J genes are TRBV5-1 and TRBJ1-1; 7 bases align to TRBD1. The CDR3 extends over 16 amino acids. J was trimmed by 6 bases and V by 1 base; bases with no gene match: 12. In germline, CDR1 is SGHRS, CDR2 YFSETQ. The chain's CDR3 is CASSLTLGQILPEAFF. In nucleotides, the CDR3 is TGCGCCAGCAGCTTGACGTTGGGACAGATTTTACCTGAAGCTTTCTTT.

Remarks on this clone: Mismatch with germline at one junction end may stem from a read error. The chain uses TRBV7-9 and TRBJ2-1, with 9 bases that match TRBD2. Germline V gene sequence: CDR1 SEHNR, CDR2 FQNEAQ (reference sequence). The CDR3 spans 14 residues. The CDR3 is CSSSFLAGAPTLFF. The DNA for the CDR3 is TGTTCCAGCAGCTTTTTAGCGGGAGCCCCGACGCTCTTCTTC.